This T cell receptor beta chain was profiled in a study of CD4 T cells in relation to SARS-CoV-2 and coronaviruses. This CDR3 spans 14 amino acids. CDR1 and CDR2 from the germline V gene are SGHVS and FQNEAQ. Trimming took off 1 base at V and 5 bases at J, with 12 bases between the two ends. The unexposed donors gave CD4+ T cells in 2011-2018, prior to COVID-19. After approximately ten days of culture, CD4+ T cells were isolated. Unexposed-donor CD4+ T cells were probed with SARS-CoV-2 S/N and four cold-coronavirus spikes, cells permitting. Some clones are missing from TCRdb's copy, which holds only in-frame ones; the method was immunoSEQ multiplex PCR. The sample includes 25,000 to 35,000 clones, 72% seen only once; the top ten take around 12%. This clone was found a few times. Its target is unknown.

The TCR sequence derives from a human donor in good health. The chain joins TRBV7-8 to TRBJ2-7, with TRBD2 as a possible D gene (5 bases). Input material: CD4+ T cells from PBMCs, cultured in vitro. CDR3 amino acids: CASSLGGSDHEQYF. DNA of the CDR3: TGTGCCAGCAGCTTAGGTGGGAGCGACCACGAGCAGTACTTC.